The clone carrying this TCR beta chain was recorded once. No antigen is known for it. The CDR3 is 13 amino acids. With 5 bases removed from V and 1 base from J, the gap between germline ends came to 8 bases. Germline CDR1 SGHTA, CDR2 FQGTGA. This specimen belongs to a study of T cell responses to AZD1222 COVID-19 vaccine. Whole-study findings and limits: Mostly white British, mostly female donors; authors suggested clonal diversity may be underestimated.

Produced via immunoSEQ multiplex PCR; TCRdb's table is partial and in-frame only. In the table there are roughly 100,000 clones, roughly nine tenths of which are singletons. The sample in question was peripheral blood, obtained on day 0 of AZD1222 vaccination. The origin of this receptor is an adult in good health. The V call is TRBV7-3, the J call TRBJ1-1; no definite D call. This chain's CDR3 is CASSREENTEAFF. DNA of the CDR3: TGTGCCAGCAGCCGGGAGGAGAACACTGAAGCTTTCTTT.